The present entry profiles one T cell receptor beta chain with its context. V lost 5 bases and J lost 8, with 21 bases in between. Germline CDR1 and CDR2: MRHNA and SNTAGT. The CDR3 covers 15 residues. The record originates from a study of blood T cell repertoires in COVID-19. Across the study: The United States, Italy and Spain supplied acute and convalescent COVID-19 samples. PBMCs, B-cell-depleted T cells, or T cells were the source of the cDNA or gDNA that made up the material.

As processed by the authors: From reference gene primer amplification, estimates of nucleated cell counts were derived. Some clones are missing from TCRdb's copy, which holds only in-frame ones; the method was immunoSEQ multiplex PCR. V, J and clone size reflect that table, while D and trimming were determined from the DNA. Of 25,000 to 30,000 clones listed, approximately 76% are singletons. The sample comprised peripheral blood. J is TRBJ1-2 and V is TRBV6-4; weak D call: TRBD1 (5 bases). This receptor was taken from a man in his sixties or seventies with acute or convalescent COVID-19. CDR3 DNA sequence: TGTGCCAGCAGTCCGGAACCTCAGGGTCTTTACGGCTACACCTTC. Translated, it gives CASSPEPQGLYGYTF.